This TCR beta chain was captured by sequencing in a study of a mutant IDH1 vaccine in newly diagnosed glioma (TCRdb year 2021). For the study in its entirety: Patients were given eight vaccinations, in weeks 1, 3, 5, 7, 11, 15, 19 and 23, which matched visits V03 through V10. Prior to enrollment, patients had been given standard therapy consisting of radiotherapy alone, temozolomide alone, or radiochemotherapy with temozolomide, with the combination given to most patients. In the chemotherapy-containing groups, vaccination started alongside temozolomide cycles, whereas in patients who had radiotherapy alone it started 4-6 weeks after radiotherapy. For exploratory analyses, longitudinal TCRB deep sequencing was carried out in roughly 23 treated patients wherever samples were available. Of the approximately 33 treated patients, roughly 62% were male and around 40% were female, and the mean age was approximately 40 years. Peripheral blood was collected at six visits: V03 (baseline), V05, V07, V10, V12 and V13.

Library construction relied on the immunoSEQ multiplex PCR assay. Rearranged TCR beta chain sequences were amplified using the hsTCRB Kit according to the manufacturer's protocol. Sequencing of TCRB libraries was carried out on an Illumina MiSeq. Concerning the study's data processing: The kit vendor's proprietary platform handled demultiplexing, trimming and gene mapping. Here the immuneACCESS table is served through TCRdb, limited to in-frame sequences with V and J called. Missing clones are a known gap in these copies; in checked studies unresolved V genes cover under half, and the rest lacks a known reason. V and J calls and clone size are copied from that table; D and trimming were computed from the DNA. For this sample there are approximately 80,000 clones; roughly nine tenths appear just once. The ten largest account for under 0.7% of the sample. To note about this clone: The antigen it recognizes is unknown. No clone much larger than this one lies a single base away; base qualities are absent.

The study at large found these results: According to the authors, sample limitations meant that analyses of patient blood samples could not be reproduced. No apparent relationship was observed between pseudoprogression and alterations in the top peripheral T cell clonotypes detected by TCRB sequencing. Immune responses induced by the vaccine were seen in 90% to 95% of patients across multiple MHC alleles. Availability determined which PBMC samples were chosen for TCRB deep sequencing.

The time point label here, explained by the study, means: week 5, during vaccination. Every vaccine dose consisted of 300 ug of a 20-mer mutant IDH1 peptide in Montanide, administered subcutaneously together with topical imiquimod. All donors had newly diagnosed IDH1-mutant astrocytomas of WHO grade 3 or 4 that showed loss of nuclear ATRX. The samples were drawn from NOA16, a multicentre, single-arm, open-label phase I trial in Germany that tested a mutant IDH1 peptide vaccine in humans for the first time. Genomic DNA for TCRB sequencing was extracted from EDTA blood using the DNeasy Blood and Tissue Kit. V loses 0 bases, J loses 3 bases, and the germline ends lie 15 bases apart. The CDR3 has 16 amino acids, counting the end cysteine and phenylalanine. This entry keeps only the CDR3 DNA: 48 bases, framed from base 1. Taken from the germline V gene, the CDR1 and CDR2 loops are MNHEY and SVGAGI.

Rearrangement joined TRBV6-5 to TRBJ2-7, with no confident D gene call. The origin of this receptor is a woman between 45 and 65 years old with glioma. Sequencing was performed on PBMCs, taken from a glioma patient whose treatment included an IDH1 peptide vaccine. The CDR3 loop reads CASSYSTGGVRYEQYF. The sequenced DNA: TGTGCCAGCAGTTACTCGACGGGCGGAGTCCGCTACGAGCAGTACTTC.